A selection of T cell receptor beta chains follows, all from one sample in a study of T cells in tumors after PD-1 blockade. Data came from immunoSEQ multiplex PCR; TCRdb stores just in-frame clones and leaves some out. The repertoire holds roughly 49,000 clones, with roughly 80% as singletons. Specimen: PBMCs, collected before anti-PD-1 treatment. The receptor source for this set is a human donor with basal cell carcinoma. The CDR3 runs from the conserved cysteine through the conserved F or W. Each record gives: V gene, J gene, D gene, clone size, CDR3 protein, CDR3 DNA. A D gene is named only where the DNA matches it firmly. Clone size is given for some rows only: seen once, a few or many times, or a class if the clone is expanded.

TRBV4-2	TRBJ1-2	TRBD1	NA	CASSQAGQGTLNYGYTF	TGTGCCAGCAGCCAAGCGGGACAGGGGACCCTGAACTATGGCTACACCTTC
TRBV5-8	TRBJ2-5	NA	NA	CASSWNTGTFLGETQYF	TGTGCCAGCAGCTGGAATACCGGGACCTTCCTCGGGGAGACCCAGTACTTC
TRBV18	TRBJ1-4	NA	few	CASSNGGANEKLFF	TGTGCCAGCTCAAATGGAGGGGCTAATGAAAAACTGTTTTTT
TRBV12-5	TRBJ2-5	NA	NA	CASASVESTQYF	TGTGCTAGTGCCTCCGTTGAGTCGACCCAGTACTTC
TRBV5-1	TRBJ2-7	NA	NA	CASSLASQVDYEQYF	TGCGCCAGCAGCTTGGCTAGCCAGGTAGACTACGAGCAGTACTTC
TRBV2	TRBJ1-6	TRBD1	NA	CASGAQGADSPLHF	TGTGCCAGCGGTGCACAGGGGGCGGATTCACCCCTCCACTTT
TRBV10-3	TRBJ1-4	NA	NA	CAISENSPTATNEKLFF	TGTGCCATCAGTGAAAACAGCCCGACTGCAACTAATGAAAAACTGTTTTTT
TRBV2	TRBJ1-3	NA	NA	CASRRAYSSGNTIYF	TGTGCCAGCCGAAGGGCCTACAGCTCTGGAAACACCATATATTTT
TRBV2	TRBJ2-4	NA	once	CASSEDLALAKNIQYF	TGTGCCAGCAGTGAAGACCTGGCCCTAGCCAAAAACATTCAGTACTTC
TRBV4-1	TRBJ1-2	NA	few	CASSQLRDGRYGYTF	TGCGCCAGCAGCCAATTACGGGACGGCAGGTACGGCTACACCTTC
TRBV7-9	TRBJ1-3	NA	NA	CASSLDSLNTIYF	TGTGCCAGCAGCTTAGACAGTTTAAACACCATATATTTT
TRBV24-1	TRBJ2-1	NA	few	CATSDSSSFSYNEQFF	TGTGCCACCAGTGATAGCTCTAGCTTCTCCTACAATGAGCAGTTCTTC
TRBV14	TRBJ2-7	NA	NA	CASSQGGGLGSYEQYF	TGTGCCAGCAGCCAAGGGGGAGGACTGGGCTCCTACGAGCAGTACTTC
TRBV30	TRBJ2-2	NA	NA	CAWSGGHGTGELFF	TGTGCCTGGAGTGGGGGGCACGGGACCGGGGAGCTGTTTTTT
TRBV27	TRBJ1-5	NA	NA	CASSLQESNQPQHF	TGTGCCAGCAGCCTTCAGGAGAGCAATCAGCCCCAGCATTTT
TRBV30	TRBJ2-1	NA	NA	CAWRRDTRYNEQFF	TGTGCCTGGAGGAGGGACACTCGTTACAATGAGCAGTTCTTC